The entry below describes one T cell receptor beta chain. Its binding antigen is unknown. It has no much larger one-base neighbor in the sample; base qualities were not kept. The data were taken from a study of T cell repertoires in cytomegalovirus infection (dated by TCRdb to about 2019). As for the study more broadly: The HLA type of each donor mattered for the analysis, because public TCR beta signatures pointed to carriage of CMV infection along with the matching HLA type. Overall study results and their limits: In both this cohort and an independent roughly 400-donor cohort, the cumulative frequency of public TCR beta family members distinguished carriers of CMV infection plus the relevant HLA type. In the ex vivo response, HLA-C-restricted CMV-specific TCR beta clonotypes were dominant, and in two of eight donors the single most frequent clonotype came from this HLA-C-restricted group.

The CDR3 starts with the cysteine, ends with the phenylalanine, and has 14 residues. CDR3 DNA only is kept here, 42 bases in frame from base 1. CDR1 and CDR2 are drawn from the germline V gene: SGDLS, YYNGEE. Trimming costs V 2 bases and J 2 bases, and their ends lie 9 bases apart. Sequenced using an Illumina HiSeq 1500. The public sequencing data were trimmed at Q25 with fastp and processed into clonotypes with MiXCR by TCRdb, which kept only in-frame beta chains. A single entry per CDR3 protein holds the most common genes and DNA from its merged rows. Counted in this sample were about 60,000 distinct CDR3 sequences; 33% of them appeared once. The ten largest make up 65% to 80% of the sample.

Sequenced sample: PBMCs, sequenced either directly or after in vitro stimulation (not recorded which). Recombination joined TRBV9 with TRBJ2-3, with the D gene call left open. This clonotype originated in a human donor in good health (CMV status not recorded). Some clones in this sample may be carry-over from other donors' samples. The DNA sequence follows: TGTGCCAGCAGCGTGGATGACCCCACAGATACGCAGTATTTT. Its translation reads: CASSVDDPTDTQYF. The variable domain in full, with residues beyond the CDR3 obtained from the reference TRBV9 and TRBJ2-3 genes, is DSGVTQTPKHLITATGQRVTLRCSPRSGDLSVYWYQQSLDQGLQFLIQYYNGEERAKGNILERFSAQQFPDLHSELNLSSLELGDSALYFCASSVDDPTDTQYFGPGTRLTVL.